Listed below are T cell receptor beta chains from one sample, sequenced in a study of neoadjuvant anti-PD-1 for oral cavity cancer. TCRdb keeps only in-frame clones here, not all; method: immunoSEQ multiplex PCR. The data hold under 15,000 clones, with 55% to 70% observed a single time. The starting material was tumor tissue, obtained before nivolumab (anti-PD-1) treatment. The receptors stem from a person aged 40 to 85 with oral cavity squamous cell carcinoma. The donor label of this sample is uncertain. CDR3s include the opening cysteine and the closing phenylalanine or tryptophan. The D gene is left open where the match is weak. Clone size is not always given. Where it is, it says once, few, many or a class for expanded clones.

clone size	J gene	D gene	V gene	CDR3 protein	CDR3 DNA
medium-sized	TRBJ2-5	-	TRBV25-1	CASSEYQGMETQYF	TGTGCCAGCAGTGAATATCAGGGGATGGAGACCCAGTACTTC
few	TRBJ1-5	-	TRBV13	CASGERVLNF	TGTGCCAGCGGGGAAAGGGTCCTCAATTTT
medium-sized	TRBJ2-1	TRBD1	TRBV12-5	CASVDRGLLYNEQFF	TGTGCTAGTGTAGACAGGGGTTTACTCTACAATGAGCAGTTCTTC
-	TRBJ2-3	-	TRBV21-1	CASSGTSGRVLSTDTQYF	TGTGCCAGTTCCGGGACTAGCGGGAGGGTCCTTAGCACAGATACGCAGTATTTT
-	TRBJ1-3	-	TRBV7-8	CASSLDRERHTIYF	TGTGCCAGCAGCTTAGACAGGGAAAGACACACCATATATTTT
-	TRBJ2-1	TRBD2	TRBV28	CASNFLGLAEGEQFF	TGTGCCAGCAATTTTTTGGGACTAGCGGAGGGGGAGCAGTTCTTC
-	TRBJ1-1	-	TRBV6-5	CASRRTATGDTEAFF	TGTGCCAGCAGGAGGACAGCAACGGGGGACACTGAAGCTTTCTTT
few	TRBJ2-5	-	TRBV7-6	CASSHGTLQETQYF	TGTGCCAGCAGCCACGGGACTTTACAAGAGACCCAGTACTTC
-	TRBJ2-1	-	TRBV11-3	CASSRGGSSYNEQFF	TGTGCCAGCAGTCGAGGAGGGAGCTCCTACAATGAGCAGTTCTTC
large	TRBJ1-6	-	TRBV7-9	CASSFPGHAYNSPLHF	TGTGCCAGCAGCTTCCCGGGACACGCGTATAATTCACCCCTCCACTTT
-	TRBJ1-2	TRBD1	TRBV19	CASSIQGAPGYTF	TGTGCCAGTAGTATACAGGGGGCGCCTGGCTACACCTTC
-	TRBJ2-5	TRBD2	TRBV9	CASSTRLAGERETQYF	TGTGCCAGCAGCACCCGACTAGCGGGAGAGAGGGAGACCCAGTACTTC
-	TRBJ1-5	TRBD1	TRBV7-9	CASSASGQGVNQPQHF	TGTGCCAGCAGCGCTTCTGGACAGGGGGTCAATCAGCCCCAGCATTTT
-	TRBJ2-2	TRBD1	TRBV5-4	CASRRDRENTGELFF	TGTGCCAGCCGCCGGGACAGGGAAAACACCGGGGAGCTGTTTTTT
-	TRBJ1-2	TRBD1	TRBV10-3	CAIGQGANFYGYTF	TGTGCCATCGGACAGGGGGCAAACTTCTATGGCTACACCTTC
medium-sized	TRBJ2-3	-	TRBV2	CASSADRGSGPTDTQYF	TGTGCCAGCAGTGCGGATAGGGGGTCGGGGCCCACAGATACGCAGTATTTT
-	TRBJ1-5	-	TRBV19	CASSLTRAGGQPQHF	TGTGCCAGTAGTCTCACGAGGGCAGGCGGTCAGCCCCAGCATTTT
-	TRBJ2-1	-	TRBV5-1	CASSIPTGTLADQQFF	TGCGCCAGCAGCATCCCAACAGGGACTTTGGCGGATCAGCAGTTCTTC
-	TRBJ1-5	-	TRBV6-1	CASSFEGLGQPQHF	TGTGCCAGCAGTTTCGAGGGGTTGGGTCAGCCCCAGCATTTT
few	TRBJ2-5	TRBD2	TRBV6-6	CASSYHAGVETQYF	TGTGCCAGCAGTTACCACGCGGGAGTGGAGACCCAGTACTTC
-	TRBJ1-1	-	TRBV4-1	CASSQGVSSTEAFF	TGCGCCAGCAGCCAGGGGGTATCGAGCACTGAAGCTTTCTTT
few	TRBJ1-2	TRBD1	TRBV7-2	CASSGRQGGLDGYTF	TGTGCCAGCAGCGGCCGACAGGGGGGACTAGATGGCTACACCTTC
-	TRBJ2-1	TRBD1	TRBV29-1	CSVPGQRSIWEQFF	TGCAGCGTTCCGGGACAGCGATCCATATGGGAGCAGTTCTTC
-	TRBJ2-5	-	TRBV29-1	CSVNREGETQYF	TGCAGCGTAAACAGGGAGGGGGAGACCCAGTACTTC
once	TRBJ2-7	TRBD1	TRBV28	CASSPGTGAYEQYF	TGTGCCAGCAGCCCCGGGACAGGGGCCTACGAGCAGTACTTC
-	TRBJ1-1	TRBD1	TRBV9	CASSVVTGATEAFF	TGTGCCAGCAGCGTAGTTACAGGGGCCACTGAAGCTTTCTTT
-	TRBJ1-2	TRBD1	TRBV7-9	CASSWGQAAYGYTF	TGTGCCAGCAGCTGGGGACAGGCGGCCTATGGCTACACCTTC
-	TRBJ2-1	-	TRBV7-9	CASSLVAEQFF	TGTGCCAGCAGCCTCGTAGCGGAACAGTTCTTC
-	TRBJ2-3	TRBD2	TRBV15	CATSRGSSGLDDTQYF	TGTGCCACCAGCAGGGGTTCTAGCGGGCTGGATGATACGCAGTATTTT
-	TRBJ2-7	TRBD2	TRBV5-1	CASSLEAGQSSYEQYF	TGCGCCAGCAGCTTGGAAGCGGGGCAGAGCTCCTACGAGCAGTACTTC
-	TRBJ1-2	-	TRBV29-1	CSVEVVGAGGYTF	TGCAGCGTTGAAGTAGTAGGGGCGGGGGGCTACACCTTC
-	TRBJ2-2	-	TRBV10-3	CAITPRGAPNTGELFF	TGTGCCATCACCCCCAGGGGGGCACCGAACACCGGGGAGCTGTTTTTT
-	TRBJ2-5	TRBD1	TRBV11-2	CASSSGTGVSETQYF	TGTGCCAGCAGCTCCGGGACAGGGGTGTCAGAGACCCAGTACTTC
-	TRBJ1-6	-	TRBV21-1	CASSPGPEADSPLHF	TGTGCCAGCAGCCCCGGCCCGGAGGCGGATTCACCCCTCCACTTT
-	TRBJ2-2	-	TRBV18	CASSPSQGTTGELFF	TGTGCCAGCTCGCCCTCCCAGGGTACGACCGGGGAGCTGTTTTTT
-	TRBJ1-2	-	TRBV6-1	CAIAVRAYGYTF	TGTGCCATCGCTGTCCGGGCCTATGGCTACACCTTC
-	TRBJ2-2	-	TRBV12-5	CASRLNTGELFF	TGTGCTAGTCGGCTAAACACCGGGGAGCTGTTTTTT
once	TRBJ2-5	-	TRBV7-6	CASSTGGVLGQETQYF	TGTGCCAGCAGCACCGGCGGGGTTTTAGGCCAAGAGACCCAGTACTTC
-	TRBJ1-2	-	TRBV19	CASSSQLTRGYTF	TGTGCCAGTAGTAGCCAGTTGACTCGCGGCTACACCTTC
-	TRBJ1-6	TRBD1	TRBV28	CASTPGTGFNSPLHF	TGTGCCAGCACTCCCGGGACAGGATTTAATTCACCCCTCCACTTT
-	TRBJ2-3	TRBD2	TRBV5-8	CASSLGNREDGDTQYF	TGTGCCAGCAGCTTGGGAAACCGGGAGGACGGAGATACGCAGTATTTT
-	TRBJ1-1	-	TRBV4-1	CASSPSSAGWFTEAFF	TGCGCCAGCAGCCCGTCTTCGGCAGGGTGGTTCACTGAAGCTTTCTTT
-	TRBJ2-7	-	TRBV5-4	CASSLGASRSYEQYF	TGTGCCAGCAGTCTCGGGGCTAGCAGATCGTACGAGCAGTACTTC
-	TRBJ2-2	-	TRBV29-1	CSVGGGLYTGELFF	TGCAGCGTTGGAGGAGGCCTCTACACCGGGGAGCTGTTTTTT
-	TRBJ2-7	-	TRBV27	CASSLSGTSAYEQYF	TGTGCCAGCAGTTTATCAGGGACTTCGGCTTACGAGCAGTACTTC
-	TRBJ2-2	TRBD1	TRBV6-4	CASSFTGGADTGELFF	TGTGCCAGCAGTTTTACAGGGGGCGCAGACACCGGGGAGCTGTTTTTT